What follows is one T cell receptor beta chain and its context. Its antigen is unknown. This entry belongs to a study of PD-1 blockade in classical Hodgkin lymphoma. The study, taken as a whole, reports: It was reported that newly diagnosed patients had less baseline TCR diversity than healthy donors. There remain no defined causes for the repertoire differences, which possibly reflect disease activity or prior therapy.

TCRdb's copy holds only in-frame clones and misses some; the assay was immunoSEQ multiplex PCR. The sample lists fewer than 90,000 clones, 85% to 95% occurring once. V lost 3 bases and J lost 1, with 10 bases in between. This CDR3 contains 14 residues. Per the germline V gene, CDR1 is MDHEN and CDR2 is SYDVKM. Time point given: newly diagnosed, previously untreated cHL patient sample. The authors compared against newly diagnosed, untreated classical Hodgkin lymphoma PBMCs. Sequencing input: peripheral blood mononuclear cells (PBMCs). The J gene is TRBJ2-7, the V gene TRBV28; D is uncertain. The receptor comes from a human donor with classical Hodgkin lymphoma. Written as DNA, the CDR3 is TGTGCCAGCAGTTTTCAATCACATTCCTACGAGCAGTACTTC. Translated: CASSFQSHSYEQYF.